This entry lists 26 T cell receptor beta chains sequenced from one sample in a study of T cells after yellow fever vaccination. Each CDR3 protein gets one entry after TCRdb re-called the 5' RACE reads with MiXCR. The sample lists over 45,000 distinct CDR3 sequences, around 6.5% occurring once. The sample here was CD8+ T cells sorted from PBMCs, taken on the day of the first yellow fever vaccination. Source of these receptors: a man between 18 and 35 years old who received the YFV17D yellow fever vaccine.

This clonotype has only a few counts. CDR3 sequence (DNA): TGTGCCAGCAGCCTCGGACACGACTATGGCTACACCTTC. The encoded protein is CASSLGHDYGYTF. V is TRBV9 and J is TRBJ1-2; weak D call: TRBD1 (5 bases). CDR3 length equals 13 residues. The V gene's germline CDR1 is SGDLS and CDR2 YYNGEE. The V end lost 4 bases, the J end lost 3 bases, and 10 bases lay between the germline ends.

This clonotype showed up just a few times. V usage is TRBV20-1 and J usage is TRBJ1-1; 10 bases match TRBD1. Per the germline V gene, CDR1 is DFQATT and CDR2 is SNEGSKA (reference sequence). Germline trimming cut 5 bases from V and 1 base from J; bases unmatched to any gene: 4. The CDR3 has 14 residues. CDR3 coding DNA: TGCAGTGCTCGACAGGGGGCCCGGAACACTGAAGCTTTCTTT. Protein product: CSARQGARNTEAFF.

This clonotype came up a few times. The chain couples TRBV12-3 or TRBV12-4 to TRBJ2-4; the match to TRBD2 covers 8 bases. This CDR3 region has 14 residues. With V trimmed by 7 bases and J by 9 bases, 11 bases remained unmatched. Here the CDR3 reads CASTLDGAGGIQYF. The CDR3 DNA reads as TGTGCCAGCACCCTCGATGGCGCGGGGGGCATTCAGTACTTC.

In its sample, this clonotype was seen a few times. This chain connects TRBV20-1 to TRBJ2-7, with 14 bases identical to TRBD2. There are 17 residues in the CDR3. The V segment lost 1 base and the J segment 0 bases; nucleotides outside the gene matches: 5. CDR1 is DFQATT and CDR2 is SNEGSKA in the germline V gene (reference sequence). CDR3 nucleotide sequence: TGCAGTGCTAGAGGGACTAGCGGGGGGCTTAGCTCCTACGAGCAGTACTTC. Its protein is CSARGTSGGLSSYEQYF.

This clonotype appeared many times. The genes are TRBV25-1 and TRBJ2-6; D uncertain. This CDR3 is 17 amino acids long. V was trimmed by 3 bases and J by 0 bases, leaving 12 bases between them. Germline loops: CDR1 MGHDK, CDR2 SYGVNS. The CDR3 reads CASSDGSGYSGANVLTF. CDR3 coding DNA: TGTGCCAGCAGTGATGGCAGTGGATACTCTGGGGCCAACGTCCTGACTTTC. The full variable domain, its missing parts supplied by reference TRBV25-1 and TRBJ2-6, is EADIYQTPRYLVIGTGKKITLECSQTMGHDKMYWYQQDPGMELHLIHYSYGVNSTEKGDLSSESTVSRIRTEHFPLTLESARPSHTSQYLCASSDGSGYSGANVLTFGAGSRLTVL.

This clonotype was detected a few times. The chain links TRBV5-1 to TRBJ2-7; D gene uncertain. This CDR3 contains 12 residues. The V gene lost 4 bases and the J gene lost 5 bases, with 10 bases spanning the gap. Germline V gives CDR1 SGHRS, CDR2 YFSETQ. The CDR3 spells CASSPDPNEQYF. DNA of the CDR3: TGCGCCAGCAGCCCGGACCCAAACGAGCAGTACTTC.

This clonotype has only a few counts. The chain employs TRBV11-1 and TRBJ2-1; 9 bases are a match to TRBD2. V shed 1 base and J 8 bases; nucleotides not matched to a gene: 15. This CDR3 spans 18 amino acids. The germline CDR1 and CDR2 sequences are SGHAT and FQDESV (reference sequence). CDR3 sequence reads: CASSLGLAVSAGGDEQFF. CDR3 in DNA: TGTGCCAGCAGCTTAGGACTAGCGGTGAGCGCTGGAGGTGATGAGCAGTTCTTC. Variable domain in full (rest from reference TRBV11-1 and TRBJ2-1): EAEVAQSPRYKITEKSQAVAFWCDPISGHATLYWYRQILGQGPELLVQFQDESVVDDSQLPKDRFSAERLKGVDSTLKIQPAELGDSAMYLCASSLGLAVSAGGDEQFFGPGTRLTVL.

CDR3 amino acids: CASSPKGGSQAFF. The CDR3 DNA follows: TGTGCCAGCAGTCCTAAGGGGGGCTCTCAAGCTTTCTTT. V is TRBV19 and J is TRBJ1-1, with D tentatively TRBD1 (6 bases). Germline CDR1 is LNHDA and CDR2 is SQIVND (reference sequence). There are 13 residues in the CDR3. V was pared by 9 bases and J by 9 bases, with 20 bases between.

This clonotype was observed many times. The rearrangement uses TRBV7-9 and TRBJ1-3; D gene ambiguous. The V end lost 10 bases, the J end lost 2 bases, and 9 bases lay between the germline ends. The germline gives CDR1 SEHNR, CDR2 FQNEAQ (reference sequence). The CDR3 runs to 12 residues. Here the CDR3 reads CATQVTGNTIYF. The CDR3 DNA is TGTGCCACACAAGTAACTGGAAACACCATATATTTT. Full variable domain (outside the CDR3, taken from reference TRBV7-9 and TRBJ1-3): DTGVSQNPRHKITKRGQNVTFRCDPISEHNRLYWYRQTLGQGPEFLTYFQNEAQLEKSRLLSDRFSAERPKGSFSTLEIQRTEQGDSAMYLCATQVTGNTIYFGEGSWLTVV.

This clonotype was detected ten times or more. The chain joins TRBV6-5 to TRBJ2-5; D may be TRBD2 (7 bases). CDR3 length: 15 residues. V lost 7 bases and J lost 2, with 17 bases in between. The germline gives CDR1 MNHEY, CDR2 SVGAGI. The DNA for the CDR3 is TGTGCCAGCACCTGGGGCGGGGGCGAACAAGAGACCCAGTACTTC. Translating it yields CASTWGGGEQETQYF.

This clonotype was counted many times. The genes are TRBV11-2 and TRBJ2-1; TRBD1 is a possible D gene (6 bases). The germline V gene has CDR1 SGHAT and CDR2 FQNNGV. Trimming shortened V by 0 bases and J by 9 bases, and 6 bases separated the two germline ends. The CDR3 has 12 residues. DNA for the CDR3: TGTGCCAGCAGCTTAGAGGGGGCTGAGCAGTTCTTC. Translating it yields CASSLEGAEQFF.

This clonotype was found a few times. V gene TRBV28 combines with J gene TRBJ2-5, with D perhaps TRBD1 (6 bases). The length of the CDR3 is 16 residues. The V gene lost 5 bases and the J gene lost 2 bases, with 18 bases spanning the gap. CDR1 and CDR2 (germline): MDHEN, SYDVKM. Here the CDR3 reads CASSPNRVVWQETQYF. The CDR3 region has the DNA TGTGCCAGCAGTCCCAACAGGGTTGTTTGGCAAGAGACCCAGTACTTC.

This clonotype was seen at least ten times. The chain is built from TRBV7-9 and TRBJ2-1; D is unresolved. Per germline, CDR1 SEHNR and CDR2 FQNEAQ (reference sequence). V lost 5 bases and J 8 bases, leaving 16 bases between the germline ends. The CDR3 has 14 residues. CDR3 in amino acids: CASSRPDKFDEQFF. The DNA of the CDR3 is TGTGCCAGCAGCCGACCTGACAAGTTTGATGAGCAGTTCTTC.

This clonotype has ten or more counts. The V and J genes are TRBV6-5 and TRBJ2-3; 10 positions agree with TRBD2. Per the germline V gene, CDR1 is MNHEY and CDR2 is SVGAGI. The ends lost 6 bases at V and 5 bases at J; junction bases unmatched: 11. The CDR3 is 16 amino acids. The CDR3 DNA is TGTGCCAGCAGACCCGTTCTAGCGGGGGAACGAGATACGCAGTATTTT. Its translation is CASRPVLAGERDTQYF.

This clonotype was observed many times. The CDR3 protein is CASSGDSSNQPQHF. The CDR3 bases are TGTGCCAGCAGCGGGGACAGTAGCAATCAGCCCCAGCATTTT. This sequence joins TRBV6-1 and TRBJ1-5; 7 nucleotides match TRBD1. Germline-derived CDR1 and CDR2 are MNHNS and SASEGT. Losses at the gene ends were 6 bases for V and 0 bases for J; bases not matched to a gene: 2. The CDR3 runs 14 residues.

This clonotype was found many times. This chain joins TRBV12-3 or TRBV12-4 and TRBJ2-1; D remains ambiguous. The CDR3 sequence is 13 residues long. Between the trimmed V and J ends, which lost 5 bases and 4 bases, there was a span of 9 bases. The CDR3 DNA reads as TGTGCCAGCAGTGCCGGACGTTACAATGAGCAGTTCTTC. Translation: CASSAGRYNEQFF.

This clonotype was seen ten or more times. The CDR3 nucleotides are TGTGCCAGCACCATCATGAGACAGACTTTCTACGAGCAGTACGTC. This gives the protein CASTIMRQTFYEQYV. The J gene is TRBJ2-7, the V gene TRBV12-3 or TRBV12-4; D may be TRBD1 (5 bases). V gave up 7 bases and J gave up 3 bases, with 19 bases separating them. The CDR3 is made up of 15 amino acids.

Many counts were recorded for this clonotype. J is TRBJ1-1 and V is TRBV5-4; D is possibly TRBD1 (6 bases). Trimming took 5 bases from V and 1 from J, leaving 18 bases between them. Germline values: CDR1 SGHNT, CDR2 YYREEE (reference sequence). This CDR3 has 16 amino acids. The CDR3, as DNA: TGTGCCAGCAGGCGCATAGGGGGACAAAAGAACACTGAAGCTTTCTTT. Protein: CASRRIGGQKNTEAFF.

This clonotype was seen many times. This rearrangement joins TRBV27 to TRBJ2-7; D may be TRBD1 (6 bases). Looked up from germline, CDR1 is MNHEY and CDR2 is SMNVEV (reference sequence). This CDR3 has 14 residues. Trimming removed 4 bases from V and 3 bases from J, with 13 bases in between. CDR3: CASSSYQTGYEQYV. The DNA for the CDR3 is TGTGCCAGCAGTTCATATCAGACAGGCTACGAGCAGTACGTC.

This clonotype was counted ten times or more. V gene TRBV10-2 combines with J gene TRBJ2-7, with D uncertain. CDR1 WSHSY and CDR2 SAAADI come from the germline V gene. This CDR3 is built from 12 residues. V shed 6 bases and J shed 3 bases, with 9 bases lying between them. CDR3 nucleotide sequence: TGCGCCAGCAGGGGCAAGTACTACGAGCAGTACTTC. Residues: CASRGKYYEQYF.

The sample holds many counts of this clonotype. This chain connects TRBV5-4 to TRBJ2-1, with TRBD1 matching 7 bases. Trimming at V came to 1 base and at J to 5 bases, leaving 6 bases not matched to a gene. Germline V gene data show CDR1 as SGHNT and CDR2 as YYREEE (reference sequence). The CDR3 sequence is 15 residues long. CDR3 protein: CASSLPGTDHNEQFF. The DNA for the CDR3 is TGTGCCAGCAGCTTGCCAGGGACAGACCACAATGAGCAGTTCTTC.

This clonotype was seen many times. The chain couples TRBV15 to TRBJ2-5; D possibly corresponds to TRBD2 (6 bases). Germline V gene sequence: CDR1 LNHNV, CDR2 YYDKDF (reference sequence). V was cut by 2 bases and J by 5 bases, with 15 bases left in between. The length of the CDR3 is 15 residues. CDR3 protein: CATSRSVEGWETQYF. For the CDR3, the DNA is TGTGCCACCAGCAGATCGGTGGAGGGTTGGGAGACCCAGTACTTC. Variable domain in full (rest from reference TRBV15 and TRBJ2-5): DAMVIQNPRYQVTQFGKPVTLSCSQTLNHNVMYWYQQKSSQAPKLLFHYYDKDFNNEADTPDNFQSRRPNTSFCFLDIRSPGLGDTAMYLCATSRSVEGWETQYFGPGTRLLVL.

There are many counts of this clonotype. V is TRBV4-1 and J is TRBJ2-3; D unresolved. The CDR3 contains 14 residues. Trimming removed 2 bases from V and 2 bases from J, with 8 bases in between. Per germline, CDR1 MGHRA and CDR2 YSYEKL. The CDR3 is CASSQSSDTDTQYF. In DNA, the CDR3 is TGCGCCAGCAGCCAATCCAGTGACACAGATACGCAGTATTTT.

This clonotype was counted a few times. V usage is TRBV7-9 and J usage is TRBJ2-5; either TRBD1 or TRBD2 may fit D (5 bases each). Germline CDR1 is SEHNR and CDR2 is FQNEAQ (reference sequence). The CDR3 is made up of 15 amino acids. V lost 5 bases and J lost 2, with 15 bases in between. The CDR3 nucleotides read TGTGCCAGCAGCCGAGCGCAGGGCGGGCAAGAGACCCAGTACTTC. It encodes CASSRAQGGQETQYF.

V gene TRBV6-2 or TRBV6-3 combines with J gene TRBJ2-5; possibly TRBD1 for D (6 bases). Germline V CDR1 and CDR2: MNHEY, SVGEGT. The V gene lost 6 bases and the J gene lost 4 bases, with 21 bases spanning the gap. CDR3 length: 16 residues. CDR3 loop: CASRGSTTGSRETQYF. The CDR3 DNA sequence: TGTGCCAGCAGAGGATCAACCACAGGGTCCAGAGAGACCCAGTACTTC.

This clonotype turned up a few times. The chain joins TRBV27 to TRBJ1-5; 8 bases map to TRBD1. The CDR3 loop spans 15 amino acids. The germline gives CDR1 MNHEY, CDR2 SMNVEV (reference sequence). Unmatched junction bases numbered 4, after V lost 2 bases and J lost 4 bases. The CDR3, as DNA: TGTGCCAGCAGTTTAGGAACAGGGGGGAATCAGCCCCAGCATTTT. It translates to CASSLGTGGNQPQHF.